A single sample gave rise to the 9 T cell receptor beta chains below, sequenced in a study of Graves' ophthalmopathy and Graves' hyperthyroidism. From RNA, the CDR3 regions of TCR beta chains were amplified and sequenced. The workflow started with a first-round RT-PCR run with HTBI primers and then moved on to a second-round multiplex PCR. TCRdb re-called the multiplex PCR reads with MiXCR, one entry per CDR3 protein. The table includes 600,000 to 700,000 distinct CDR3 sequences, approximately 39% detected once. The sequenced sample was peripheral blood. Receptor source: an adult man with Graves' ophthalmopathy.

This clonotype was counted only a few times. The V gene is TRBV20-1, the J gene TRBJ1-6, with a tentative D call TRBD1 (5 bases). V lost 5 bases and J lost 7, with 12 bases in between. This CDR3 is 13 amino acids long. Germline-derived CDR1 and CDR2 are DFQATT and SNEGSKA (reference sequence). The CDR3 here is CSAGHSANSPLHF. The CDR3 DNA sequence: TGCAGTGCTGGACACTCCGCAAATTCACCCCTCCACTTT.

The sample holds many counts of this clonotype. The chain employs TRBV29-1 and TRBJ2-5; 8 bases map to TRBD1. The CDR3 length is 12 residues. Trimming removed 5 bases from V and 5 bases from J; junction bases left unmatched: 4. Germline V gene lookup returns CDR1 SQVTM and CDR2 ANQGSEA. CDR3 nucleotide sequence: TGCAGCGTTCCCCAGGGGGCTGAGACCCAGTACTTC. Amino acids: CSVPQGAETQYF.

The gene calls are TRBV12-3 or TRBV12-4 and TRBJ1-2; a possible D gene is TRBD1 (6 bases). The CDR3 length is 15 residues. Trimming stripped 6 bases from V and 5 bases from J, with 19 bases between. For the CDR3, the DNA is TGTGCCAGCAGGTTGGCAGACAGGCGAGAGTATGGCTACACCTTC. Residues: CASRLADRREYGYTF.

The genes are TRBV15 and TRBJ2-7; 12 bases line up with TRBD2. The germline V gene has CDR1 LNHNV and CDR2 YYDKDF (reference sequence). The CDR3 consists of 15 residues. V lost 5 bases to trimming and J lost 4 bases; unmatched junction nucleotides: 6. The DNA for the CDR3 is TGTGCCACCAGCGAAGGACTAGCGGGGACTTACGAGCAGTACTTC. This gives the protein CATSEGLAGTYEQYF.

With respect to this clonotype: The final CDR3 position lacks the conserved phenylalanine or tryptophan, pointing to a likely read error. The rearrangement joins TRBV20-1 to TRBJ1-1; D is unresolved. The ends were cut back, 5 bases at V and 1 base at J, with 8 bases in the middle. The CDR3 totals 12 residues. From germline, CDR1 is DFQATT and CDR2 SNEGSKA (reference sequence). In DNA form, the CDR3 reads TGCAGTGCTGACGGACCGAACACTGAAGCTTTCCTT. Its protein product is CSADGPNTEAFL.

The CDR3 loop is CASSSTIGTQYF. CDR3 DNA sequence: TGTGCCAGCAGCTCCACAATTGGGACCCAGTACTTC. The chain employs TRBV7-9 and TRBJ2-5; D is undetermined. The V gene lost 4 bases and the J gene lost 7 bases, with 10 bases spanning the gap. The germline V gene encodes CDR1 SEHNR and CDR2 FQNEAQ (reference sequence). There are 12 residues in the CDR3.

Only a few counts were recorded for this clonotype. V gene TRBV12-3 or TRBV12-4 combines with J gene TRBJ2-6; D unresolved. The CDR3 totals 13 residues. Between the trimmed V and J ends, which lost 4 bases and 8 bases, there was a span of 9 bases. In DNA, the CDR3 is TGTGCCAGCAGTTACTTAGGAACCAACGTCCTGACTTTC. Translated, it gives CASSYLGTNVLTF.

CDR3 in amino acids: CATSSSRQGWPISPLHF. The CDR3 DNA is TGTGCCACCAGCAGCTCCAGACAGGGGTGGCCAATTTCACCCCTCCACTTT. V is TRBV15 and J is TRBJ1-6, with 8 bases lining up with TRBD1. V was pared by 3 bases and J by 9 bases, with 13 bases of the junction left unmatched. The length of the CDR3 is 17 residues. Germline V gene sequence: CDR1 LNHNV, CDR2 YYDKDF (reference sequence).

At least ten counts were recorded for this clonotype. The chain couples TRBV9 to TRBJ1-1; a possible D gene is TRBD1 (5 bases). V was shortened by 4 bases and J by 4 bases, with 20 bases between the two germline ends. This CDR3 is built from 16 residues. In germline, CDR1 is SGDLS, CDR2 YYNGEE. DNA of the CDR3: TGTGCCAGCAGCCAAACGATGGGACCAGATGTCACTGAAGCTTTCTTT. Its protein product is CASSQTMGPDVTEAFF.